This TCR beta chain emerged from a study of graft-versus-host responses after intestinal transplantation. Study summary: Every transplant recipient was induced with anti-thymocyte globulin, then maintained on tacrolimus and steroids for around 3 years. Overall study results and limits: GvH clones were identified in recipient marrow, with some first appearing in ileum or blood. Patients who carried graft-donor T cell macrochimerism also had high graft-versus-host to host-versus-graft clonal ratios in their allografts.

TCRdb keeps only in-frame clones here, not all; method: immunoSEQ multiplex PCR. The sample lists 55,000 to 70,000 clones, 90% to 95% occurring once. V was pared by 2 bases and J by 14 bases, with 10 bases between. This CDR3 is built from 12 residues. Only one count was recorded for this clone. What it binds is unknown. The chain uses TRBV23-1 and TRBJ1-6; D ambiguous. TRBV23-1 is reported as an ORF; its role is uncertain. The receptor was isolated from a human patient who received an intestinal transplant, so some T cells may come from the graft donor. The sample was PBMCs, taken approximately four months after intestinal transplantation. CDR3 sequence reads: CASSQTGCALHF. The DNA for the CDR3 is TGCGCCAGCAGTCAAACCGGCTGTGCCCTCCACTTT.